One and the same sample provided the 27 T cell receptor beta chains below, sequenced in a study of cytomegalovirus exposure and HLA in healthy donors (dated by TCRdb to 2017 to 2019). Receptor libraries were prepared by the immunoSEQ multiplex PCR assay. A mixture of 60 forward primers for TCR Vbeta segments and 13 reverse primers for TCR Jbeta segments was used in the multiplex PCR. TCRdb obtained this table from immuneACCESS and retained in-frame rearrangements with V and J assigned. These tables miss some clones; where compared with another copy, unresolved V genes account for less than half of the shortfall, and the remainder is unexplained. The sample table shows tens of thousands of clones, and about 70% are seen once. Together, the top ten hold 7.5% to 9% of the sample. Input material: PBMCs. The receptors come from a man aged 35-49 years in good health and CMV-seropositive.

This clone was seen many times. This chain's CDR3 is CASSWESSYNSPLHF. CDR3 bases: TGTGCCAGCAGTTGGGAGAGCTCCTATAATTCACCCCTCCACTTT. The chain uses TRBV28 and TRBJ1-6; D ambiguous. The CDR3 spans 15 residues. Germline V gene sequence: CDR1 MDHEN, CDR2 SYDVKM. V lost 4 bases and J 0 bases, leaving 7 bases between the germline ends.

This clone was counted a few times. The chain recombines TRBV27 with TRBJ2-1; TRBD1 agrees at 9 bases. The trim removed 3 bases at V and 4 bases at J, leaving 13 bases unmatched. In germline, CDR1 is MNHEY, CDR2 SMNVEV (reference sequence). The CDR3 totals 18 residues. CDR3 amino acids: CASSLGLTPGQGYNEQFF. CDR3 coding DNA: TGTGCCAGCAGTTTGGGCTTGACACCGGGACAGGGTTACAATGAGCAGTTCTTC.

This clone was detected only a few times. The V and J genes are TRBV29-1 and TRBJ2-7; TRBD2 agrees at 14 bases. Germline trimming cut 3 bases from V and 5 bases from J; bases unmatched to any gene: 15. The CDR3 is made up of 18 amino acids. In germline, CDR1 is SQVTM, CDR2 ANQGSEA. The CDR3 loop reads CSVENRTSGGPLKDEQYF. The DNA for the CDR3 is TGCAGCGTTGAGAACCGGACTAGCGGGGGGCCCCTCAAAGACGAGCAGTACTTC.

V usage is TRBV7-6 and J usage is TRBJ2-7; D might be TRBD1 (6 bases). The V gene lost 4 bases and the J gene lost 1 base, with 14 bases spanning the gap. This CDR3 is built from 15 residues. Per the germline V gene, CDR1 is SGHVS and CDR2 is FNYEAQ. The CDR3 DNA is TGTGCCAGCAGCTCCCGGGACACGGCTTCCTACGAGCAGTACTTC. Translating gives CASSSRDTASYEQYF.

The chain has TRBV23-1 and TRBJ2-1, with D perhaps matching TRBD1 (8 bases). TRBV23-1 qualifies as an ORF whose function is uncertain. The CDR3 contains 17 residues. Trimming stripped 2 bases from V and 6 bases from J, with 20 bases between. CDR3 protein: CASSQRYRTGRVNEQFF. CDR3 in DNA: TGCGCCAGCAGTCAAAGATACCGGACAGGGAGGGTCAATGAGCAGTTCTTC.

The chain combines TRBV29-1 with TRBJ2-3; tentatively, D is TRBD1 (6 bases). The V end was cut by 6 bases, the J end by 3 bases, with 13 bases between. From germline, CDR1 is SQVTM and CDR2 ANQGSEA. The CDR3 totals 13 residues. CDR3 in amino acids: CSVYRAGTDTQYF. The CDR3 nucleotides are TGCAGCGTATACAGGGCAGGGACAGATACGCAGTATTTT.

J is TRBJ2-5 and V is TRBV7-9; 8 nucleotides match TRBD1. The V gene end was trimmed by 5 bases and the J gene end by 6 bases; junction bases not matched to a gene: 8. This CDR3 contains 14 residues. Germline lookup yields CDR1 SEHNR and CDR2 FQNEAQ (reference sequence). The CDR3 is CASSPSTGAKTQYF. DNA of the CDR3: TGTGCCAGCAGCCCTTCGACAGGGGCAAAGACCCAGTACTTC.

V and J are TRBV10-3 and TRBJ1-1; possible D gene TRBD1, 6 bases. Germline values: CDR1 ENHRY, CDR2 SYGVKD. The CDR3 length is 15 residues. V was cut by 10 bases and J by 7 bases, with 25 bases left in between. CDR3 nucleotide sequence: TGTGCCACAGTGACCCTTGGGGGGGCGCAGGGTGAAGCTTTCTTT. It translates to CATVTLGGAQGEAFF.

This chain uses TRBV5-1 with TRBJ2-3; D is possibly TRBD2 (5 bases). There are 16 residues in the CDR3. V shed 4 bases and J shed 6 bases, with 21 bases lying between them. Germline V gene lookup returns CDR1 SGHRS and CDR2 YFSETQ. CDR3 protein: CASSTGSSPLTDTQYF. In DNA, the CDR3 is TGCGCCAGCAGCACGGGGTCTAGCCCACTTACGGATACGCAGTATTTT.

The V gene is TRBV7-9, the J gene TRBJ2-3; D may be TRBD1 (6 bases). This CDR3 contains 14 residues. Deletions cut 1 base from V and 5 bases from J, with 10 bases between. CDR1 is SEHNR and CDR2 is FQNEAQ in the germline V gene (reference sequence). The CDR3 DNA reads as TGTGCCAGCAGCTTAGATACACAGGGAGATACGCAGTATTTT. Residues: CASSLDTQGDTQYF.

The chain uses TRBV13 and TRBJ1-3; maybe TRBD1 (6 bases). This CDR3 region has 16 residues. Germline V gives CDR1 PRHDT, CDR2 FYEKMQ (reference sequence). V was cut by 5 bases and J by 2 bases, with 16 bases left in between. CDR3 in DNA: TGTGCCAGCAGCCCCGCAGGGGCCCCGACTGGAAACACCATATATTTT. This sequence encodes CASSPAGAPTGNTIYF.

This clone was recorded a few times. The genes are TRBV28 and TRBJ1-1; 9 bases align to TRBD1. V trimming: 1 base; J trimming: 3 bases; junction bases outside the gene matches: 6. CDR3 length equals 16 residues. Germline CDR1 reads MDHEN; CDR2 reads SYDVKM. CDR3 coding DNA: TGTGCCAGCAGTTTATATTTCGACAGGGGGGACACTGAAGCTTTCTTT. Its protein product is CASSLYFDRGDTEAFF.

V gene TRBV6-5 combines with J gene TRBJ1-4, with TRBD1 matching 8 bases. CDR3 size: 13 residues. J was trimmed by 7 bases and V by 6 bases; bases with no gene match: 4. Germline-derived CDR1 and CDR2 are MNHEY and SVGAGI. The CDR3 DNA follows: TGTGCCAGCAGAGGGACAGGAGGTGAAAAACTGTTTTTT. Encoded protein: CASRGTGGEKLFF.

The chain carries TRBV28 and TRBJ1-4; 10 bases match TRBD1. Germline CDR1 and CDR2: MDHEN and SYDVKM. There are 15 residues in the CDR3. The ends lost 5 bases at V and 7 bases at J; junction bases unmatched: 7. CDR3 nucleotides: TGTGCCAGCAGTCCAGCCGGGACAGGGGTTGAAAAACTGTTTTTT. Its protein product is CASSPAGTGVEKLFF.

This chain joins TRBV9 and TRBJ2-2, with 11 bases lining up with TRBD2. Trimming cost V 2 bases and J 5 bases; bases outside gene matches: 2. The CDR3 has 15 amino acids. Germline-derived CDR1 and CDR2 are SGDLS and YYNGEE. The CDR3 reads CASSVASGGTGELFF. DNA of the CDR3: TGTGCCAGCAGCGTTGCTAGCGGGGGGACCGGGGAGCTGTTTTTT.

This chain joins TRBV9 and TRBJ2-2, with 7 bases identical to TRBD1. The V segment lost 3 bases and the J segment 5 bases; nucleotides outside the gene matches: 13. The CDR3 loop spans 17 amino acids. Germline V gene sequence: CDR1 SGDLS, CDR2 YYNGEE. CDR3 in DNA: TGTGCCAGCAGCGGGACGGTAGAGGGGGCACGAACCGGGGAGCTGTTTTTT. This gives the protein CASSGTVEGARTGELFF.

This chain uses TRBV4-3 with TRBJ2-1; TRBD1 might be the D (5 bases). Germline assignment: CDR1 LGHNA and CDR2 YSLEER. Trimming shortened V by 0 bases and J by 2 bases, and 11 bases separated the two germline ends. The CDR3 has 16 residues. The CDR3 sequence: CASSQDPGITYNEQFF. In DNA, the CDR3 is TGCGCCAGCAGCCAAGATCCAGGGATCACCTACAATGAGCAGTTCTTC.

The gene calls are TRBV19 and TRBJ1-2, with 7 bases matching TRBD1. The CDR3 extends over 13 amino acids. CDR1 and CDR2 from the germline V gene are LNHDA and SQIVND (reference sequence). With 8 bases clipped from V and 4 bases from J, the junction kept 7 bases outside the gene matches. For the CDR3, the DNA is TGTGCCAGTTCGACAGGGCTTGGCTATGGCTACACCTTC. Its protein product is CASSTGLGYGYTF.

The chain employs TRBV6-1 and TRBJ2-2, with D possibly TRBD2 on 6 matching bases. CDR1 is MNHNS, CDR2 SASEGT, per germline. This CDR3 region has 14 residues. The germline V and J ends were trimmed by 3 bases and 3 bases, with 8 bases remaining between them. DNA for the CDR3: TGTGCCAGCAGTGACAGGGAGGACACCGGGGAGCTGTTTTTT. It encodes CASSDREDTGELFF.

V and J are TRBV7-2 and TRBJ1-1; D is unclear. The CDR3 is made up of 13 amino acids. The germline V and J ends were trimmed by 4 bases and 3 bases, with 9 bases remaining between them. Germline loops: CDR1 SGHTA, CDR2 FQGNSA. The CDR3 sequence is CASSSQLYTEAFF. CDR3 DNA: TGTGCCAGCAGCTCCCAGTTATACACTGAAGCTTTCTTT.

This clone appeared a few times. The chain is built from TRBV11-3 and TRBJ1-6; D is perhaps TRBD1 (6 bases). Germline lookup yields CDR1 SGHNT and CDR2 YENEEA. The CDR3 covers 15 residues. V was cut by 8 bases and J by 10 bases, with 21 bases left in between. The CDR3 coding sequence is TGTGCCAGCTCAGAGACCTCCGGGCAGGGGTCACCCCTCCACTTT. It encodes CASSETSGQGSPLHF.

The chain has TRBV6-1 and TRBJ1-4, with D possibly matching TRBD1 (6 bases). The CDR3 sequence is 14 residues long. The V end lost 4 bases, the J end lost 8 bases, and 14 bases lay between the germline ends. Germline V gene data show CDR1 as MNHNS and CDR2 as SASEGT. The CDR3 loop is CASSGGGGGEKLFF. CDR3 nucleotide sequence: TGTGCCAGCAGTGGTGGAGGGGGGGGAGAAAAACTGTTTTTT.

The rearrangement joins TRBV25-1 to TRBJ1-6, with 11 positions matching TRBD1. From germline, CDR1 is MGHDK and CDR2 SYGVNS. V gave up 2 bases and J gave up 7 bases; unmatched junction bases: 1. The CDR3 runs to 15 residues. The CDR3 coding sequence is TGTGCCAGCAGTGAAGGACAGGGGGCGAATTCACCCCTCCACTTT. The encoded protein is CASSEGQGANSPLHF.

With respect to this clone: Since the CDR3 does not end with the conserved phenylalanine or tryptophan, this likely comes from a read error. The DNA is omitted, as the CDR3 cannot be located on it reliably, and the CDR3 follows TCRdb's listing. The rearrangement uses TRBV2 and TRBJ1-1. Germline loops: CDR1 SNHLY, CDR2 FYNNEI. The CDR3 has 8 amino acids, counting both end residues. CDR3 region: CASRLKSP.

This rearrangement joins TRBV6-5 to TRBJ1-1; D perhaps matches TRBD1 (6 bases). CDR1 MNHEY and CDR2 SVGAGI come from the germline V gene. Trimming removed 4 bases from V and 10 bases from J, with 19 bases in between. This CDR3 is built from 14 residues. The CDR3 region is CASSFFRGGRGAFF. DNA for the CDR3: TGTGCCAGCAGTTTTTTCCGAGGGGGTCGGGGAGCTTTCTTT.

This chain uses TRBV10-3 with TRBJ2-3; tentative D call: TRBD2 (5 bases). V shed 0 bases and J shed 0 bases, with 13 bases lying between them. Germline assignment: CDR1 ENHRY and CDR2 SYGVKD. This CDR3 has 17 residues. CDR3 DNA: TGTGCCATCAGTGAGTCCCTAGCAGGCGGTAGCACAGATACGCAGTATTTT. Protein sequence: CAISESLAGGSTDTQYF.

The chain uses TRBV18 and TRBJ1-1; 7 bases line up with TRBD1. Germline V lookup: CDR1 KGHSH, CDR2 LQKENI. This CDR3 has 15 residues. The ends lost 3 bases at V and 1 base at J; junction bases unmatched: 5. CDR3 nucleotides: TGTGCCAGCTCACCTTTAGGGACAGCGAACACTGAAGCTTTCTTT. It is translated as CASSPLGTANTEAFF.